The 32 T cell receptor beta chains given below trace back to one sample, sequenced in a study of tumor and adjacent non-tumor tissue in lung cancer. The template was RNA from unsorted bulk tissue. The normal lung tissue was taken more than 3 cm from the tumor edge. TCRbeta libraries were built with three rounds of nested PCR, modified from ARM-PCR. TCRdb re-derived calls from the multiplex PCR reads in MiXCR, one entry per CDR3 protein. The table records 98,000 or so distinct CDR3 sequences, 75% to 85% of them present only once. Specimen: distant non-tumor lung tissue. The receptors derive from a man aged 55 to 70 with small cell lung cancer.

The chain combines TRBV11-2 with TRBJ2-2; 7 bases match TRBD2. J gave up 8 bases and V 7 bases, and 16 bases lay outside the gene matches. This CDR3 has 16 amino acids. The V gene's germline CDR1 is SGHAT and CDR2 FQNNGV. The CDR3 protein is CASKKHGGVLRGELFF. The CDR3 DNA reads as TGTGCCAGCAAAAAACATGGGGGGGTTCTTCGTGGGGAGCTGTTTTTT.

The chain links TRBV6-1 to TRBJ2-5, with TRBD2 as a possible D gene (6 bases). Trimming stripped 7 bases from V and 9 bases from J, with 33 bases between. This CDR3 is 18 amino acids long. Per germline, CDR1 MNHNS and CDR2 SASEGT. CDR3 DNA sequence: TGTGCCAGCACCAACTCGAACCCGGGACTCCGAGAGGTGAAGGCCCAGTACTTC. It codes for CASTNSNPGLREVKAQYF.

This clonotype was seen more than once but under ten times. The junction departs from the called germline gene at one end, perhaps through a read error. The rearrangement uses TRBV11-2 and TRBJ2-3; the D is unclear. CDR1 SGHAT and CDR2 FQNNGV come from the germline V gene. This CDR3 has 14 amino acids. The CDR3 DNA is TGTGCTAGCAGCCCTTTTGTCTCCACAGATACGCAGTATTTT. Its protein is CASSPFVSTDTQYF.

Regarding this clonotype: Here the CDR3 omits its conserved ending phenylalanine or tryptophan, so a read error is the likely source. J is TRBJ2-2 and V is TRBV6-2 or TRBV6-3; D may match TRBD1 or TRBD2 (6 bases each). The CDR3 consists of 14 residues. CDR1 is MNHEY, CDR2 SVGEGT, per germline. The DNA for the CDR3 is TGTGCCAACAGGCTCAACAGGGTTACCGGGGGGCTGTTTCTT. Translating gives CANRLNRVTGGLFL.

Concerning this clonotype: Sequence at one end of the junction differs from germline and may be a read error. The chain couples TRBV6-1 to TRBJ1-2, with a tentative D call TRBD1 (6 bases). Germline CDR1 is MNHNS and CDR2 is SASEGT. The CDR3 has 16 residues. This CDR3 is CASSAQGADVLYGYIF. In nucleotides, the CDR3 is TGTGCCAGCAGTGCACAGGGTGCCGATGTTTTGTATGGCTACATCTTC.

On this clonotype itself: This sequence may be a read error, since a much larger clone differs from it by one base. The chain employs TRBV20-1 and TRBJ2-7, with 8 bases fitting TRBD2. The CDR3 loop spans 12 amino acids. The germline gives CDR1 DFQATT, CDR2 SNEGSKA (reference sequence). V lost 6 bases, J lost 7 bases, and 8 bases stayed unmatched. In nucleotides, the CDR3 is TGCAGTGCCAACGACGGGAGGGATGAGCAGTACGTC. Translation: CSANDGRDEQYV.

This clonotype was observed a handful of times. A read error is possible here, since a much larger clone lies one base away. V gene TRBV6-5 combines with J gene TRBJ2-3; D is ambiguous. CDR1 is MNHEY, CDR2 SVGAGI, per germline. The CDR3 is 12 amino acids. CDR3 protein: CTSSSTVDTQYF. The DNA of the CDR3 is TGTACCAGCAGTTCCACTGTAGATACGCAGTATTTT.

The genes are TRBV10-1 and TRBJ2-7, with D maybe TRBD2 (6 bases). Germline values: CDR1 WNHNN, CDR2 SYGVQD (reference sequence). This CDR3 has 14 residues. The CDR3 reads CASSEGGSPNKQYV. CDR3 nucleotide sequence: TGCGCCAGCAGTGAAGGAGGGAGTCCTAACAAGCAGTATGTC.

This sequence joins TRBV12-3 or TRBV12-4 and TRBJ1-2, with D possibly being TRBD1 (6 bases). CDR3 length equals 13 residues. Trimming took off 7 bases at V and 4 bases at J, with 13 bases between the two ends. The CDR3 is CASTFTGSYGYTF. For the CDR3, the DNA is TGTGCCAGCACATTCACAGGGAGCTATGGCTACACCTTC.

This clonotype was detected ten times or more. The V call is TRBV7-3, the J call TRBJ2-1; D may be TRBD1 (6 bases). This CDR3 region has 15 residues. Trimming pared 1 base from V and 1 base from J, leaving 8 bases between. Germline CDR1 SGHTA, CDR2 FQGTGA. The CDR3 spells CASSLRQGSYNEQFF. The CDR3 nucleotides read TGTGCCAGCAGCTTAAGGCAGGGGTCCTACAATGAGCAGTTCTTC.

This clonotype was seen repeatedly, ten times or more. This rearrangement joins TRBV20-1 to TRBJ1-4; D remains ambiguous. This CDR3 contains 12 residues. The V gene lost 3 bases and the J gene lost 5 bases, with 7 bases spanning the gap. Per the germline V gene, CDR1 is DFQATT and CDR2 is SNEGSKA (reference sequence). The CDR3 region has the DNA TGCAGTGCTAGCGGTGGAAATGAAAAACTGTTTTTT. Translating gives CSASGGNEKLFF.

About this clonotype: An end of the junction does not agree with germline; a read error may underlie this. The chain recombines TRBV6-2 or TRBV6-3 with TRBJ2-7; D remains ambiguous. Germline loops: CDR1 MNHEY, CDR2 SVGEGT. The length of the CDR3 is 17 residues. The CDR3 is CTSSYRDRASGFYEQYF. In DNA, the CDR3 is TGTACCAGCAGTTATCGCGATAGGGCGTCGGGTTTCTACGAGCAGTACTTC.

As regards this clonotype: The germline gene is not matched at one end of the junction; a read error may be the cause. The rearrangement links TRBV6-2 or TRBV6-3 to TRBJ1-1, with D maybe TRBD1 (6 bases). The CDR3 is 19 residues long. Germline-derived CDR1 and CDR2 are MNHEY and SVGEGT. The CDR3 DNA reads TGTGTCAGCAGTTACTCAGCATTCAGGGGCGAGAAGGGGAACTCTGAAGCTTTCTTT. Protein sequence: CVSSYSAFRGEKGNSEAFF.

This clonotype was counted at least ten times. The rearrangement uses TRBV5-1 and TRBJ2-3, with TRBD2 matching 11 bases. Germline V gene lookup returns CDR1 SGHRS and CDR2 YFSETQ. Germline trimming cut 2 bases from V and 3 bases from J; bases unmatched to any gene: 5. This CDR3 spans 16 amino acids. CDR3 in amino acids: CASSLLGTSGTDTQYF. Here the CDR3 DNA reads TGCGCCAGCAGCTTACTTGGGACTAGCGGTACAGATACGCAGTATTTT.

This clonotype was recorded only once. Lacking the conserved final phenylalanine or tryptophan, this CDR3 likely reflects a read error. The DNA is left out, because the CDR3 cannot be placed on it with certainty; the CDR3 is given as TCRdb lists it. The J gene is TRBJ2-1, the V gene TRBV11-2; the table gives TRBD2 as D, unverified against the DNA. A total of 14 residues make up the CDR3, ends included. Per the germline V gene, CDR1 is SGHAT and CDR2 is FQNNGV. CDR3 region: CASQKRQGDNDRFS.

The rearrangement uses TRBV30 and TRBJ2-1; D is unresolved. The CDR3 contains 11 residues. Per the germline V gene, CDR1 is GTSNPN and CDR2 is SVGIG (reference sequence). For the CDR3, the DNA is TGTGGAAGTGGCGGCTACAATGAGCAGTTCTTC. It is translated as CGSGGYNEQFF. Looking up the rest from reference TRBV30 and TRBJ2-1 gives the full variable domain: SQTIHQWPATLVQPVGSPLSLECTVEGTSNPNLYWYRQAAGRGLQLLFYSVGIGQISSEVPQNLSASRPQDRQFILSSKKLLLSDSGFYLCGSGGYNEQFFGPGTRLTVL.

This clonotype was recorded a few times. The junction differs from germline at one of its ends, possibly a read error. The chain employs TRBV6-1 and TRBJ2-1; 9 bases are shared with TRBD2. CDR3 length: 15 residues. Looked up from germline, CDR1 is MNHNS and CDR2 is SASEGT. The CDR3 DNA reads as TGTGCCAGTAGTGACATTAGCGGGAGTGTCGATGAGCAGTTCTTC. Translation: CASSDISGSVDEQFF.

In the case of this clonotype: A junction boundary mismatches the germline segment, possibly from a read error. The chain recombines TRBV18 with TRBJ2-7; TRBD1 matches 7 bases. The CDR3 contains 14 residues. Per the germline V gene, CDR1 is KGHSH and CDR2 is LQKENI. CDR3 sequence: CASSPHTGAGEQHF. For the CDR3, the DNA is TGTGCCAGCTCACCTCATACAGGGGCGGGCGAGCAGCACTTC.

A word on this clonotype: One junction end disagrees with the germline gene, perhaps due to a read error. The gene calls are TRBV20-1 and TRBJ2-3; no definite D call. This CDR3 is built from 13 residues. Germline-derived CDR1 and CDR2 are DFQATT and SNEGSKA (reference sequence). The CDR3 nucleotides read TGCAGTGCTCACCCCGACGGCACACATACACAGTATTTT. Encoded protein: CSAHPDGTHTQYF.

J is TRBJ2-7 and V is TRBV11-2; the D is unclear. From germline, CDR1 is SGHAT and CDR2 FQNNGV. The CDR3 consists of 12 residues. Trimming cost V 6 bases and J 8 bases, with 14 bases left between them. CDR3: CASSSTYGQQYF. The DNA of the CDR3 is TGTGCCAGCAGTTCGACCTATGGCCAGCAGTACTTC.

Many counts were recorded for this clonotype. The chain combines TRBV12-3 or TRBV12-4 with TRBJ2-2; TRBD2 matches at 10 bases. The CDR3 is made up of 19 amino acids. V lost 6 bases, J lost 5 bases, and 18 bases stayed unmatched. DNA of the CDR3: TGTGCCAGCAGCCGAAGGAGTTTTCTAGCGGGAGTAGGTACCGGGGAGCTGTTTTTT. It codes for CASSRRSFLAGVGTGELFF.

This clonotype was counted many times. The genes are TRBV20-1 and TRBJ2-7; D might be TRBD1 or TRBD2, each matching 5 bases. Germline V gene sequence: CDR1 DFQATT, CDR2 SNEGSKA (reference sequence). Between the trimmed V and J ends, which lost 2 bases and 5 bases, there was a span of 16 bases. The CDR3 is made up of 14 amino acids. Here the CDR3 reads CSARPLRGADEQYV. In DNA, the CDR3 is TGCAGTGCTAGACCCCTTAGGGGAGCGGACGAGCAGTACGTC.

The table lists this clonotype with many counts. The chain recombines TRBV6-5 with TRBJ1-1; no firm D call. V was clipped by 0 bases and J by 4 bases, with 6 bases between them. CDR1 MNHEY and CDR2 SVGAGI come from the germline V gene. The CDR3 spans 13 residues. The CDR3 protein is CASSYSKFTEAFF. The CDR3 DNA is TGTGCCAGCAGTTACTCGAAATTCACTGAAGCTTTCTTT.

Points on this clonotype: The CDR3 ends on some other residue instead of the conserved phenylalanine or tryptophan, so this is likely a read error. The V call is TRBV4-2, the J call TRBJ2-6, with D maybe TRBD1 (6 bases). CDR1 is LGHNA, CDR2 YNFKEQ, per germline. The CDR3 has 15 residues. V gave up 4 bases and J gave up 1 base, with 8 bases separating them. In DNA form, the CDR3 reads TGTGCCAGCAGCCGGGACAATTCTGGGGCCAACGTCCTGACTTTA. It translates to CASSRDNSGANVLTL.

Remarks on this clonotype: The conserved phenylalanine or tryptophan normally closing the CDR3 is absent here, so this likely arose from a read error. The chain is built from TRBV4-2 and TRBJ2-3; D might be TRBD2 (6 bases). From germline, CDR1 is LGHNA and CDR2 YNFKEQ. The CDR3 has 17 amino acids. The CDR3 DNA reads TGTGTCAGCAGCCAAGATGGTCCAAGCGGGAGCACAGATACGCAGTATTAT. Protein product: CVSSQDGPSGSTDTQYY.

Regarding this clonotype: The junction and the germline gene differ at one end; a read error may be behind it. This chain connects TRBV4-2 to TRBJ2-2; a possible D gene is TRBD2 (5 bases). Looked up from germline, CDR1 is LGHNA and CDR2 is YNFKEQ. The CDR3 sequence is 16 residues long. CDR3: CATSQERGAAAGEMFF. CDR3 coding DNA: TGTGCCACTAGCCAGGAGAGAGGAGCCGCTGCCGGGGAGATGTTTTTT.

V gene TRBV6-5 combines with J gene TRBJ2-1, with D tentatively TRBD2 (6 bases). Germline-derived CDR1 and CDR2 are MNHEY and SVGAGI. V was clipped by 10 bases and J by 5 bases, with 18 bases between them. This CDR3 has 14 amino acids. CDR3 in DNA: TGTGCCAACAGGAGGATAGGGAGGAACAATGAGCAGTTCTTC. Amino acid sequence: CANRRIGRNNEQFF.

The table lists this clonotype with a few counts. An end of the junction does not agree with germline; a read error may underlie this. The chain carries TRBV4-2 and TRBJ2-7; possible D gene TRBD2, 5 bases. CDR1 is LGHNA and CDR2 is YNFKEQ in the germline V gene. The CDR3 runs 14 residues. CDR3 sequence reads: CASNQDPEVYVQYF. CDR3 coding DNA: TGTGCCAGCAACCAAGACCCGGAGGTCTACGTGCAGTACTTC.

V and J are TRBV9 and TRBJ2-2; the D gene is possibly TRBD2 (6 bases). Germline values: CDR1 SGDLS, CDR2 YYNGEE. This CDR3 is built from 15 residues. V was trimmed by 3 bases and J by 5 bases, leaving 14 bases between them. Here the CDR3 reads CASSAGGVGTGELFF. Written as DNA, the CDR3 is TGTGCCAGCAGCGCCGGAGGGGTGGGGACCGGGGAGCTGTTTTTT.

In its sample, this clonotype was seen a few times. CDR3 amino acids: CVNSQNDGSSYNSPLHF. CDR3 nucleotides: TGTGTCAATAGCCAAAACGACGGAAGCTCCTATAATTCACCCCTCCACTTT. The chain is built from TRBV13 and TRBJ1-6; D unclear. CDR1 PRHDT and CDR2 FYEKMQ come from the germline V gene (reference sequence). The CDR3 is 17 amino acids.

Details on this clonotype: A read error may produce the germline difference seen at one junction end. This chain links TRBV12-3 or TRBV12-4 with TRBJ2-5; 8 bases are a match to TRBD1. The CDR3 runs to 14 residues. CDR3 region: CASSLMDREETRCF. CDR3 coding DNA: TGTGCAAGCAGTTTAATGGACAGGGAAGAGACCCGGTGCTTC.

Notes on this clonotype: The CDR3 end shows no conserved phenylalanine or tryptophan, and so a read error is likely. It is unclear where the CDR3 begins or ends on the DNA, so no DNA is shown, and the CDR3 is as TCRdb lists it. CDR3 amino acids: CGANTGELLS. V gene TRBV29-1 combines with J gene TRBJ2-2. Termini included, the CDR3 measures 10 amino acids. CDR1 is SQVTM, CDR2 ANQGSEA, per germline.